This is a list of T cell receptor beta chains from one sample in a study of blood T cell repertoires in COVID-19. Using immunoSEQ multiplex PCR, the repertoire was profiled, and TCRdb retains in-frame clones only, with some absent. The table records roughly 7,500 clones, around 70% of them present only once. The specimen was peripheral blood. These receptors were obtained from a human donor in a cohort sampled during active COVID-19. Both conserved end residues are part of each CDR3. D genes are given only for firm matches. Size is omitted from some rows. Given values are once, few, many or a class for expanded clones.

d_gene	abundance	v_gene	j_gene	CDR3aa	CDR3nt
TRBD1	.	TRBV27	TRBJ2-5	CASSPITGTGILETQYF	TGTGCCAGCAGTCCCATTACCGGGACAGGGATCCTAGAGACCCAGTACTTC
.	.	TRBV28	TRBJ2-2	CASSRLVSRTGELFF	TGTGCCAGCAGTCGACTAGTTTCTCGCACCGGGGAGCTGTTTTTT
TRBD1	.	TRBV10-2	TRBJ1-5	CASSPGTGGNQPQHF	TGCGCCAGCAGCCCCGGGACAGGGGGCAATCAGCCCCAGCATTTT
.	once	TRBV7-6	TRBJ2-3	CASSLSPAEGDTQYF	TGTGCCAGCAGCTTATCCCCAGCGGAGGGAGATACGCAGTATTTT
.	once	TRBV6-5	TRBJ1-1	CASSTQGSTEAFF	TGTGCCAGCAGTACCCAAGGGAGCACTGAAGCTTTCTTT
TRBD1	.	TRBV5-5	TRBJ2-1	CASSDRGSYNEQFF	TGTGCCAGCAGCGACAGGGGATCCTACAATGAGCAGTTCTTC
TRBD1	.	TRBV6-1	TRBJ2-2	CASSDGQGETGELFF	TGTGCCAGCAGTGACGGACAGGGGGAAACCGGGGAGCTGTTTTTT
.	.	TRBV30	TRBJ1-3	CAWMGAGAGNTIYF	TGTGCCTGGATGGGGGCAGGGGCTGGAAACACCATATATTTT
.	.	TRBV9	TRBJ2-3	CASSVAGGDTDTQYF	TGTGCCAGCAGCGTAGCCGGGGGTGATACAGATACGCAGTATTTT
.	.	TRBV19	TRBJ1-2	CASSVEAGEVYGYTF	TGTGCCAGTAGTGTCGAAGCGGGGGAAGTCTATGGCTACACCTTC
TRBD2	medium-sized	TRBV27	TRBJ2-1	CASSSGTSGYYNEQFF	TGTGCCAGCAGTTCCGGGACTAGCGGATACTACAATGAGCAGTTCTTC
.	.	TRBV4-2	TRBJ2-5	CASSQERGETQYF	TGTGCCAGCAGCCAAGAAAGGGGAGAGACCCAGTACTTC
.	.	TRBV3-1/TRBV3-2	TRBJ1-4	CASSLGRQPNEKLFF	TGTGCCAGCAGCCTTGGGAGGCAGCCTAATGAAAAACTGTTTTTT
.	few	TRBV19	TRBJ2-1	CATNSISGNEQFF	TGTGCCACAAACTCTATTTCAGGCAATGAGCAGTTCTTC
TRBD2	medium-sized	TRBV24-1	TRBJ2-1	CATSDLASGFEQFF	TGTGCCACCAGTGATTTGGCTAGCGGTTTTGAGCAGTTCTTC
.	few	TRBV4-3	TRBJ2-7	CASSQDRSGNRLGEQYF	TGCGCCAGCAGCCAAGATCGATCGGGGAACCGTCTTGGGGAGCAGTACTTC
.	.	TRBV19	TRBJ1-2	CASRLGAYGYTF	TGTGCCAGTAGGCTGGGCGCTTATGGCTACACCTTC
.	.	TRBV27	TRBJ1-6	CASSFRGGSPLHF	TGTGCCAGCAGTTTCAGGGGAGGGTCACCCCTCCACTTT
.	.	TRBV19	TRBJ2-1	CASTLTGFPYNEQFF	TGTGCCAGTACCCTAACGGGGTTCCCCTACAATGAGCAGTTCTTC
TRBD1	.	TRBV6-5	TRBJ1-3	CAGGQGAGGNTIYF	TGTGCCGGGGGACAGGGGGCAGGAGGAAACACCATATATTTT
TRBD2	.	TRBV6-2/TRBV6-3	TRBJ2-7	CASSSRLAEPYEQYF	TGTGCCAGCAGTTCCCGACTAGCGGAACCCTACGAGCAGTACTTC
.	.	TRBV13	TRBJ2-1	CASSPQGGLPGNEQFF	TGTGCCAGCAGCCCCCAGGGAGGATTACCCGGGAATGAGCAGTTCTTC
.	.	TRBV11-2	TRBJ2-1	CASRVSNEQFF	TGTGCCAGCAGGGTCAGCAATGAGCAGTTCTTC
TRBD1	.	TRBV9	TRBJ1-1	CASSDTGGTEAFF	TGTGCCAGCAGCGACACAGGGGGAACTGAAGCTTTCTTT
.	.	TRBV6-1	TRBJ1-6	CASSELGHSSPLHF	TGTGCCAGCAGTGAATTAGGCCACAGCTCACCCCTCCACTTT
TRBD2	.	TRBV15	TRBJ2-1	CATQPGLANNEQFF	TGTGCCACCCAACCGGGACTAGCAAACAATGAGCAGTTCTTC
TRBD1	once	TRBV27	TRBJ1-1	CASSLRQGMNTEAFF	TGTGCCAGCAGTCTCCGACAGGGTATGAACACTGAAGCTTTCTTT
TRBD1	.	TRBV19	TRBJ1-2	CASSPTGQGAYGYTF	TGTGCCAGTAGCCCGACAGGACAGGGGGCTTATGGCTACACCTTC
.	.	TRBV6-5	TRBJ1-1	CASSFDREAFF	TGTGCCAGCAGCTTCGACAGGGAAGCTTTCTTT
TRBD2	few	TRBV4-1	TRBJ2-1	CASSQDPALAVYNEQFF	TGCGCCAGCAGCCAAGACCCTGCACTAGCGGTCTACAATGAGCAGTTCTTC
TRBD2	.	TRBV5-1	TRBJ2-1	CASSLGGLAGGDPSYNEQFF	TGCGCCAGCAGCTTGGGTGGACTAGCGGGAGGGGACCCCTCCTACAATGAGCAGTTCTTC
TRBD1	.	TRBV5-6	TRBJ2-3	CASSLGDRETHADTQYF	TGTGCCAGCAGCTTGGGGGACAGGGAGACTCATGCAGATACGCAGTATTTT
TRBD2	.	TRBV7-9	TRBJ2-5	CASSFDWDYLQYF	TGTGCCAGCAGCTTCGATTGGGACTACCTCCAGTACTTC
.	.	TRBV4-1	TRBJ2-7	CASSQDRQGGYEQYF	TGCGCCAGCAGCCAAGATCGACAGGGAGGATACGAGCAGTACTTC
.	.	TRBV5-1	TRBJ2-7	CASSFGSSYEQYF	TGCGCCAGCAGCTTTGGGAGCTCCTACGAGCAGTACTTC
TRBD1	.	TRBV24-1	TRBJ2-2	CATSGQGRAGELFF	TGTGCCACCAGTGGACAGGGAAGGGCCGGGGAGCTGTTTTTT
.	.	TRBV27	TRBJ2-1	CASSSLLFSYNEQFF	TGTGCCAGCAGTTCTTTACTTTTCTCCTACAATGAGCAGTTCTTC
.	.	TRBV15	TRBJ2-1	CATSRGDSSSEQFF	TGTGCCACCAGCAGAGGTGACAGTTCTTCGGAGCAGTTCTTC
TRBD2	.	TRBV5-4	TRBJ2-1	CASSPEREGREQFF	TGTGCCAGCAGCCCTGAGCGGGAGGGCCGTGAGCAGTTCTTC
.	.	TRBV28	TRBJ1-2	CASRPDGGRSYGYTF	TGTGCCAGCCGCCCGGACGGGGGGCGATCCTATGGCTACACCTTC
TRBD1	.	TRBV7-9	TRBJ1-5	CASSLGGGYEPQHF	TGTGCCAGCAGCTTAGGAGGGGGCTATGAGCCCCAGCATTTT
.	.	TRBV28	TRBJ2-7	CASSFDEQYF	TGTGCCAGCAGTTTCGACGAGCAGTACTTC
.	.	TRBV2	TRBJ1-2	CASSVGEANYGYTF	TGTGCCAGCAGTGTGGGAGAAGCTAACTATGGCTACACCTTC
.	.	TRBV6-5	TRBJ2-1	CASSYSMPSREQFF	TGTGCCAGCAGTTACTCCATGCCTTCCCGGGAGCAGTTCTTC
.	.	TRBV20-1	TRBJ2-7	CSASPFGNEQYF	TGCAGTGCTAGTCCCTTCGGGAACGAGCAGTACTTC
.	few	TRBV5-6	TRBJ1-6	CASSLSGLNSPLHF	TGTGCCAGCAGCTTGTCCGGACTGAACTCACCCCTCCACTTT
TRBD2	.	TRBV11-2	TRBJ2-3	CASSSLGVAGGNTDTQYF	TGTGCCAGCAGCTCCCTCGGGGTAGCGGGAGGTAACACAGATACGCAGTATTTT
.	.	TRBV12-5	TRBJ1-2	CASGLYPLSPTNYGYTF	TGTGCTAGTGGTCTCTACCCTCTGAGTCCAACTAACTATGGCTACACCTTC
.	few	TRBV5-1	TRBJ2-7	CASSLETLSSYEQYF	TGCGCCAGCAGCCTAGAAACCCTTAGCTCCTACGAGCAGTACTTC